This record looks at one TCR beta chain sequence and its context. Primers used in a second PCR of about 6 to 12 cycles were a sample-barcoded 5' primer and a J-beta primer mix. TCRdb re-derived calls from the 5' RACE reads in MiXCR, one entry per CDR3 protein. The sample has 1,800,000 or so distinct CDR3 sequences; 30% to 40% are singletons. The data belong to a study of blood T cells in healthy people across ages. The CDR3 is 17 residues long. After removal of 6 bases from V and 9 bases from J, the junction contained 18 bases not matched to a gene. The rearrangement uses TRBV12-3 or TRBV12-4 and TRBJ2-1, with 9 nucleotides matching TRBD2. The specimen was blood. This clonotype originated in a human donor in good health. The CDR3 protein is CASSPTGAGGAMVEQFF. The DNA for the CDR3 is TGTGCCAGCAGCCCGACCGGGGCGGGGGGGGCTATGGTTGAGCAGTTCTTC.